These T cell receptor beta chains were read from a single sample in a study of Graves' ophthalmopathy and Graves' hyperthyroidism. TCRdb reprocessed the multiplex PCR reads via MiXCR and lists one record per CDR3 protein. The table includes some 370,000 distinct CDR3 sequences, about a sixth detected once. The sample comprised peripheral blood. Receptor source: an adult woman with stable Graves' hyperthyroidism. The CDR3 runs from the conserved cysteine through the conserved F or W. The order of the fields is CDR3 DNA, CDR3 protein, J gene, clone size, V gene, D gene. The D gene is left open where the match is weak. The size field is filled for only some rows; it gives once, few, many or a size class.

CDR3nt: TGTGCCAGCTCAGTGACCGGGGGAATGAACACTGAAGCTTTCTTT; CDR3aa: CASSVTGGMNTEAFF; j_gene: TRBJ1-1; abundance: few; v_gene: TRBV18; d_gene: .
CDR3nt: TGTGCCAGCAGTTCACCGGGGAGCCGTAATTCACCCCTCCACTTT; CDR3aa: CASSSPGSRNSPLHF; j_gene: TRBJ1-6; abundance: .; v_gene: TRBV28; d_gene: .
CDR3nt: TGTGCCAGCAGCCAAGGCCTGGACGTGACCTACGAGCAGTACTTC; CDR3aa: CASSQGLDVTYEQYF; j_gene: TRBJ2-7; abundance: .; v_gene: TRBV3-1; d_gene: .
CDR3nt: TGTGCCAGCAGTTTGTGGCGGCCTACCTACGAGCAGTACTTC; CDR3aa: CASSLWRPTYEQYF; j_gene: TRBJ2-7; abundance: .; v_gene: TRBV12-3/TRBV12-4; d_gene: .
CDR3nt: TGTGCCAGCAGCTTAGAACAGATATCCTACGAGCAGTACTTC; CDR3aa: CASSLEQISYEQYF; j_gene: TRBJ2-7; abundance: many; v_gene: TRBV11-2; d_gene: .
CDR3nt: TGTGCCAGCAGTGAACTGGAGGACACTGAAGCTTTCTTT; CDR3aa: CASSELEDTEAFF; j_gene: TRBJ1-1; abundance: .; v_gene: TRBV7-3; d_gene: .
CDR3nt: TGTGCCAGCAGTCCTGATGCAAGGACCTACGAGCAGTACTTC; CDR3aa: CASSPDARTYEQYF; j_gene: TRBJ2-7; abundance: many; v_gene: TRBV6-1; d_gene: .
CDR3nt: TGTGCCAGCAGCTTGGTGCGGACTTCTCAGGGGGGTTACACTGAAGCTTTCTTT; CDR3aa: CASSLVRTSQGGYTEAFF; j_gene: TRBJ1-1; abundance: many; v_gene: TRBV5-4; d_gene: TRBD1
CDR3nt: TGTGCCAGCACCCCGCTCAAAAAGGGACGAGGGGCCGGGGAGCTGTTTTTT; CDR3aa: CASTPLKKGRGAGELFF; j_gene: TRBJ2-2; abundance: many; v_gene: TRBV6-2/TRBV6-3; d_gene: .
CDR3nt: TGTGCCAGCAGTTTCCAGGTAACCTACGAGCAGTACTTC; CDR3aa: CASSFQVTYEQYF; j_gene: TRBJ2-7; abundance: many; v_gene: TRBV12-3/TRBV12-4; d_gene: .
CDR3nt: TGTGCCAGCAGTGAATTGGACTACACCTACGAGCAGTACTTC; CDR3aa: CASSELDYTYEQYF; j_gene: TRBJ2-7; abundance: many; v_gene: TRBV28; d_gene: .
CDR3nt: TGTGCCAGCAGCTCCAGACCAGCCTACGAGCAGTACTTC; CDR3aa: CASSSRPAYEQYF; j_gene: TRBJ2-7; abundance: many; v_gene: TRBV7-9; d_gene: .
CDR3nt: TGTGCCAGCTCACCATCCCAGGCATCTTCTGGAAACACCATATATTTT; CDR3aa: CASSPSQASSGNTIYF; j_gene: TRBJ1-3; abundance: .; v_gene: TRBV18; d_gene: .
CDR3nt: TGTGCCAGCAGCCCCGGGGTCCAAGAGACCCAGTACTTC; CDR3aa: CASSPGVQETQYF; j_gene: TRBJ2-5; abundance: many; v_gene: TRBV12-3/TRBV12-4; d_gene: .
CDR3nt: TGCGCCAGCAGCCGAACTAGCGGGAGCCAGGACGAGCAGTACTTC; CDR3aa: CASSRTSGSQDEQYF; j_gene: TRBJ2-7; abundance: many; v_gene: TRBV4-1; d_gene: TRBD2
CDR3nt: TGTGCCAGCAGTACATCCGGGACTACCTACGAGCAGTACTTC; CDR3aa: CASSTSGTTYEQYF; j_gene: TRBJ2-7; abundance: many; v_gene: TRBV12-3/TRBV12-4; d_gene: TRBD2
CDR3nt: TGTGCCACCAGCAGAGGAGTGGGGGGCAATCAGCCCCAGCATTTT; CDR3aa: CATSRGVGGNQPQHF; j_gene: TRBJ1-5; abundance: many; v_gene: TRBV15; d_gene: .
CDR3nt: TGTGCCAGCGGGCGTCTAGCCTCCTACGAGCAGTACTTC; CDR3aa: CASGRLASYEQYF; j_gene: TRBJ2-7; abundance: .; v_gene: TRBV28; d_gene: .
CDR3nt: TGTGCCAGTAGTCGCGGGTTCGAGAACACTGAAGCTTTCTTT; CDR3aa: CASSRGFENTEAFF; j_gene: TRBJ1-1; abundance: many; v_gene: TRBV19; d_gene: .
CDR3nt: TGTGCCAGCAGCTCCCCTCCGGTTTATGGCTACACCTTC; CDR3aa: CASSSPPVYGYTF; j_gene: TRBJ1-2; abundance: many; v_gene: TRBV6-5; d_gene: .
CDR3nt: TGCAGTGCCTTGCAAGGGACCCAGTACTTC; CDR3aa: CSALQGTQYF; j_gene: TRBJ2-5; abundance: .; v_gene: TRBV20-1; d_gene: .
CDR3nt: TGCAGCGTGTTGGTGGGGACAGGGGGGAACTATGGCTACACCTTC; CDR3aa: CSVLVGTGGNYGYTF; j_gene: TRBJ1-2; abundance: many; v_gene: TRBV29-1; d_gene: TRBD1
CDR3nt: TGCAGCGGCCAGATAACCTCTGGAAACACCATATATTTT; CDR3aa: CSGQITSGNTIYF; j_gene: TRBJ1-3; abundance: many; v_gene: TRBV29-1; d_gene: .
CDR3nt: TGTGCCAGCAGTTACCGGCGGGAGGGCTACGAGCAGTACTTC; CDR3aa: CASSYRREGYEQYF; j_gene: TRBJ2-7; abundance: many; v_gene: TRBV6-5; d_gene: TRBD2
CDR3nt: TGTGCCAGCAGTTCGCCGGGATCCCAAGAGACCCAGTACTTC; CDR3aa: CASSSPGSQETQYF; j_gene: TRBJ2-5; abundance: many; v_gene: TRBV6-5; d_gene: .
CDR3nt: TGTGCCAGCAGTCACCCGAGGGCCCCCCAGCATTTT; CDR3aa: CASSHPRAPQHF; j_gene: TRBJ1-5; abundance: many; v_gene: TRBV6-5; d_gene: .
CDR3nt: TGTGCCAGCGGCGAACAGGGGGCTGGAAACACCATATATTTT; CDR3aa: CASGEQGAGNTIYF; j_gene: TRBJ1-3; abundance: many; v_gene: TRBV11-2; d_gene: TRBD1
CDR3nt: TGTGCCAGCAGCGTAGGCACACGCTCCTACGAGCAGTACTTC; CDR3aa: CASSVGTRSYEQYF; j_gene: TRBJ2-7; abundance: many; v_gene: TRBV9; d_gene: .
CDR3nt: TGCAGTGCTAGGAATGCACAGCCCCCCTACGAGCAGTACTTC; CDR3aa: CSARNAQPPYEQYF; j_gene: TRBJ2-7; abundance: many; v_gene: TRBV20-1; d_gene: .
CDR3nt: TGTGCCAGCGAATCGACGGGTCAGCCCCAGCATTTT; CDR3aa: CASESTGQPQHF; j_gene: TRBJ1-5; abundance: many; v_gene: TRBV6-5; d_gene: .
CDR3nt: TGTGCCAGCAGTTACCCGGACAGGGCCCATGGCTACACCTTC; CDR3aa: CASSYPDRAHGYTF; j_gene: TRBJ1-2; abundance: many; v_gene: TRBV6-2/TRBV6-3; d_gene: TRBD1
CDR3nt: TGTGCCAGCAGCCCGGGACAGCCGGTCGCTGAAGCTTTCTTT; CDR3aa: CASSPGQPVAEAFF; j_gene: TRBJ1-1; abundance: .; v_gene: TRBV6-1; d_gene: TRBD1
CDR3nt: TGTGCCACCGGAACCTACGAGCAGTACTTC; CDR3aa: CATGTYEQYF; j_gene: TRBJ2-7; abundance: many; v_gene: TRBV6-1; d_gene: .
CDR3nt: TGCAGCGTTGGTCCGGATTTACCTATCTTC; CDR3aa: CSVGPDLPIF; j_gene: TRBJ1-2; abundance: many; v_gene: TRBV29-1; d_gene: .
CDR3nt: TGTGCCTGGGCCGGGACAGAGTATCAGCCCCAGCATTTT; CDR3aa: CAWAGTEYQPQHF; j_gene: TRBJ1-5; abundance: .; v_gene: TRBV30; d_gene: TRBD1
CDR3nt: TGTGCCAGTAGTGTCGAGGGGGCGCTTCGTTATGGCTACACCTTC; CDR3aa: CASSVEGALRYGYTF; j_gene: TRBJ1-2; abundance: many; v_gene: TRBV19; d_gene: TRBD1
CDR3nt: TGTGCCAGCAGTTTGGGGGGGCAGATTGAAGCTTTCTTT; CDR3aa: CASSLGGQIEAFF; j_gene: TRBJ1-1; abundance: many; v_gene: TRBV12-3/TRBV12-4; d_gene: .
CDR3nt: TGTGCCAGCAGTGAACCAGGCGGTCATTACGAGCAGTACTTC; CDR3aa: CASSEPGGHYEQYF; j_gene: TRBJ2-7; abundance: many; v_gene: TRBV6-1; d_gene: .
CDR3nt: TGTGCCAGCAGGCCCGAGCCCCCTAGACCCCACGAGCAGTACTTC; CDR3aa: CASRPEPPRPHEQYF; j_gene: TRBJ2-7; abundance: .; v_gene: TRBV5-4; d_gene: .
CDR3nt: TGTGCCAGCAGTTTGAGGGTTCTAGGGGGCCGTCACGAGCAGTACTTC; CDR3aa: CASSLRVLGGRHEQYF; j_gene: TRBJ2-7; abundance: many; v_gene: TRBV12-3/TRBV12-4; d_gene: TRBD1
CDR3nt: TGTGCCAGCACCAAAGGACTAGCAACCTACGAGCAGTACTTC; CDR3aa: CASTKGLATYEQYF; j_gene: TRBJ2-7; abundance: .; v_gene: TRBV28; d_gene: TRBD2
CDR3nt: TGTGCCAGCAGTCCACGACATGAGAACACTGAAGCTTTCTTT; CDR3aa: CASSPRHENTEAFF; j_gene: TRBJ1-1; abundance: many; v_gene: TRBV6-2/TRBV6-3; d_gene: .
CDR3nt: TGTGCCAGCTCACCAGAGGGGGCGAGAACTGAAGCTTTCTTT; CDR3aa: CASSPEGARTEAFF; j_gene: TRBJ1-1; abundance: .; v_gene: TRBV18; d_gene: TRBD1
CDR3nt: TGTGCCACCAGTGAACCAGGACAGGGGTGTAGCAATCAGCCCCAGCATTTT; CDR3aa: CATSEPGQGCSNQPQHF; j_gene: TRBJ1-5; abundance: many; v_gene: TRBV24-1; d_gene: TRBD1
CDR3nt: TGCGCCAGCAGTTACGTCGGTATTGGGCAAGAGACCCAGTACTTC; CDR3aa: CASSYVGIGQETQYF; j_gene: TRBJ2-5; abundance: .; v_gene: TRBV10-2; d_gene: .
CDR3nt: TGTGCCAGCAGTGTGGGGGGCAGCTGGGCCAACGTCCTGACTTTC; CDR3aa: CASSVGGSWANVLTF; j_gene: TRBJ2-6; abundance: many; v_gene: TRBV25-1; d_gene: .
CDR3nt: TGTGCCAGCAAACCGGGACGGTCACTAAAGCAGTACTTC; CDR3aa: CASKPGRSLKQYF; j_gene: TRBJ2-7; abundance: many; v_gene: TRBV12-3/TRBV12-4; d_gene: .
CDR3nt: TGTGCCAGCAGTGCAGGGCGGGGGAGCTCCTACGAGCAGTACTTC; CDR3aa: CASSAGRGSSYEQYF; j_gene: TRBJ2-7; abundance: .; v_gene: TRBV12-3/TRBV12-4; d_gene: TRBD2
CDR3nt: TGTGCCAGCAGCGTTAGGACTCTCTATGGCTACACCTTC; CDR3aa: CASSVRTLYGYTF; j_gene: TRBJ1-2; abundance: .; v_gene: TRBV5-6; d_gene: .
CDR3nt: TGCAGTGCTAGCAGGGGGTCTCATCAGCCCCAGCATTTT; CDR3aa: CSASRGSHQPQHF; j_gene: TRBJ1-5; abundance: .; v_gene: TRBV20-1; d_gene: TRBD1
CDR3nt: TGTGCCAGCAGGACGGGAGTGGAAGAGACCCAGTACTTC; CDR3aa: CASRTGVEETQYF; j_gene: TRBJ2-5; abundance: many; v_gene: TRBV2; d_gene: .
CDR3nt: TGTGCCAGCAGCAAGACTAGCGGGGGGGCCGCTGAGCAGTTCTTC; CDR3aa: CASSKTSGGAAEQFF; j_gene: TRBJ2-1; abundance: many; v_gene: TRBV7-3; d_gene: TRBD2
CDR3nt: TGTGCCAGCAGCTTAGGACCGGGAGGGAGGTCCAAAAACATTCAGTACTTC; CDR3aa: CASSLGPGGRSKNIQYF; j_gene: TRBJ2-4; abundance: many; v_gene: TRBV7-9; d_gene: TRBD2
CDR3nt: TGCAGTGCTAGACCCGGGACAGGGGCTTATGGCTACACCTTC; CDR3aa: CSARPGTGAYGYTF; j_gene: TRBJ1-2; abundance: many; v_gene: TRBV20-1; d_gene: TRBD1